One and the same sample provided the 11 T cell receptor beta chains below, sequenced in a study of B cell selection in AIRE deficiency. Method: immunoSEQ multiplex PCR; TCRdb's copy keeps in-frame clones and lacks some. The sample lists over 20,000 clones, approximately 97% occurring once. CD4+CD127+ cells were sorted as the conventional CD4 T cells. Sequencing was done on a sample of conventional CD4+ T cells sorted from PBMCs. The receptors here all came from a human donor with AIRE deficiency.

This clone was detected once. Here the CDR3 DNA reads TGTGCCAGCAGCTCACACCCCGAGGGCACTGAAGCTTTCTTT. Amino acid sequence: CASSSHPEGTEAFF. The rearrangement uses TRBV11-3 and TRBJ1-1; no clear D. The CDR3 covers 14 residues. From germline, CDR1 is SGHNT and CDR2 YENEEA. Trimming removed 4 bases at V and 4 bases at J, with 13 bases between.

This clone was seen only once. V is TRBV6-1 and J is TRBJ1-2; the D is unclear. The CDR3 sequence is 15 residues long. Germline CDR1 is MNHNS and CDR2 is SASEGT. V dropped 2 bases and J dropped 8 bases, with 18 bases sitting between them. The CDR3: CASSEPFPGFVGYTF. In DNA form, the CDR3 reads TGTGCCAGCAGTGAACCTTTCCCTGGTTTTGTGGGCTACACCTTC.

This chain links TRBV4-2 with TRBJ2-7; tentatively, D is TRBD1 (6 bases). This CDR3 has 13 amino acids. The ends were cut back, 4 bases at V and 2 bases at J, with 9 bases in the middle. The germline gives CDR1 LGHNA, CDR2 YNFKEQ. Written as DNA, the CDR3 is TGTGCCAGCAGCCTACGGGACACCTACGAGCAGTACTTC. Protein sequence: CASSLRDTYEQYF.

This chain connects TRBV19 to TRBJ2-7; 9 nucleotides match TRBD1. The V gene end was trimmed by 6 bases and the J gene end by 2 bases; junction bases not matched to a gene: 5. In germline, CDR1 is LNHDA, CDR2 SQIVND (reference sequence). CDR3 size: 14 residues. CDR3 bases: TGTGCCAGTAGGGGGACAGGGTCCACCTACGAGCAGTACTTC. Protein sequence: CASRGTGSTYEQYF.

This clone was seen just once. The J gene is TRBJ2-7, the V gene TRBV5-5; D is ambiguous. The V end lost 0 bases, the J end lost 3 bases, and 10 bases lay between the germline ends. The germline V gene encodes CDR1 SGHKS and CDR2 YYEKEE (reference sequence). The CDR3 totals 14 residues. The CDR3 DNA reads as TGTGCCAGCAGCTTGGGACTGTTAGGCTACGAGCAGTACTTC. This gives the protein CASSLGLLGYEQYF.

The V gene is TRBV19, the J gene TRBJ2-2; TRBD1 aligns across 7 bases. Germline assignment: CDR1 LNHDA and CDR2 SQIVND (reference sequence). The CDR3 runs 15 residues. Losses at the gene ends were 5 bases for V and 7 bases for J; bases not matched to a gene: 10. The CDR3 DNA follows: TGTGCCAGTAGTGCAGACAGGGTCGGGGTCGGGGAGCTGTTTTTT. The encoded protein is CASSADRVGVGELFF.

This chain connects TRBV28 to TRBJ2-3; tentatively, D is TRBD2 (5 bases). Germline-derived CDR1 and CDR2 are MDHEN and SYDVKM. Trimming left V 2 bases short and J 1 base short, with 7 bases between. The CDR3 has 14 residues. The CDR3 DNA reads as TGTGCCAGCAGTTTACGGGGAGGCACAGATACGCAGTATTTT. It encodes CASSLRGGTDTQYF.

The chain links TRBV7-3 to TRBJ1-3; 7 positions match TRBD1. Germline V CDR1 and CDR2: SGHTA, FQGTGA. V shed 5 bases and J 1 base; nucleotides not matched to a gene: 2. CDR3 length equals 14 residues. The CDR3 DNA sequence: TGTGCCAGCAGCCCACAGGGGTCTGGAAACACCATATATTTT. It codes for CASSPQGSGNTIYF.

The gene calls are TRBV2 and TRBJ1-1, with D possibly being TRBD1 (6 bases). Germline lookup yields CDR1 SNHLY and CDR2 FYNNEI. Trimming shortened V by 6 bases and J by 2 bases, and 13 bases separated the two germline ends. The CDR3 has 14 residues. The CDR3 loop reads CASRQGLGNTEAFF. For the CDR3, the DNA is TGTGCCAGCAGGCAGGGGTTGGGAAACACTGAAGCTTTCTTT.

The chain couples TRBV7-2 to TRBJ2-1; the D gene is possibly TRBD2 (6 bases). Trimming took off 2 bases at V and 7 bases at J, with 21 bases between the two ends. The CDR3 consists of 17 residues. Germline values: CDR1 SGHTA, CDR2 FQGNSA. The CDR3 sequence: CASSLHLGAFGGNEQFF. The DNA for the CDR3 is TGTGCCAGCAGCTTACACCTCGGGGCCTTTGGGGGGAATGAGCAGTTCTTC.

This chain joins TRBV5-8 and TRBJ2-3; possibly TRBD2 for D (6 bases). The V gene lost 1 base and the J gene lost 2 bases, with 11 bases spanning the gap. This CDR3 spans 15 amino acids. Per germline, CDR1 SGHTS and CDR2 YDEGEE. The CDR3 nucleotides are TGTGCCAGCAGCTTGCCGGGGGTGATCACAGATACGCAGTATTTT. Its protein product is CASSLPGVITDTQYF.